These 32 T cell receptor beta chains were sequenced from one sample in a study of T cells in Graves' hyperthyroidism and ophthalmopathy. TCR beta CDR3 sequences were amplified from RNA transcripts. HTBI primers were used for first-round RT-PCR of the TCR CDR3. TCRdb used MiXCR to reprocess the multiplex PCR reads, holding one entry per CDR3 protein. The sample has about 380,000 distinct CDR3 sequences, approximately 17% seen once. The sequenced sample consisted of blood. Receptor source: a man aged 18 to 30 with Graves' ophthalmopathy.

This clonotype was counted many times. The chain combines TRBV7-8 with TRBJ1-2; TRBD1 aligns across 7 bases. Losses at the gene ends were 1 base for V and 3 bases for J; bases not matched to a gene: 5. Germline V CDR1 and CDR2: SGHVS, FQNEAQ. CDR3 length: 15 residues. For the CDR3, the DNA is TGTGCCAGCAGCTTAGGACAGGGAATGTACTATGGCTACACCTTC. This sequence encodes CASSLGQGMYYGYTF. Looking up the rest from reference TRBV7-8 and TRBJ1-2 gives the full variable domain: GAGVSQSPRYKVAKRGQDVALRCDPISGHVSLFWYQQALGQGPEFLTYFQNEAQLDKSGLPSDRFFAERPEGSVSTLKIQRTQQEDSAVYLCASSLGQGMYYGYTFGSGTRLTVV.

There are a few counts of this clonotype. CDR3 protein: CASSLFKNYGYTF. Written as DNA, the CDR3 is TGTGCCAGCAGCTTATTTAAGAACTATGGCTACACCTTC. The V call is TRBV7-2, the J call TRBJ1-2; D is ambiguous. This CDR3 region has 13 residues. V lost 2 bases to trimming and J lost 2 bases, with 6 bases between them. CDR1 is SGHTA, CDR2 FQGNSA, per germline.

This clonotype was recorded at least ten times. The chain employs TRBV11-2 and TRBJ2-7; D is unclear. Germline CDR1 SGHAT, CDR2 FQNNGV. The ends were cut back, 1 base at V and 2 bases at J, with 12 bases in the middle. This CDR3 region has 15 residues. The CDR3 DNA sequence: TGTGCCAGCAGCTTAGCTGGGTTTGGGGCCTACGAGCAGTACTTC. This sequence encodes CASSLAGFGAYEQYF.

The sample holds many counts of this clonotype. CDR3 in DNA: TGTGCCAGCAGGAAGACAGGGCCCACAGATACGCAGTATTTT. Residues: CASRKTGPTDTQYF. The chain employs TRBV12-3 or TRBV12-4 and TRBJ2-3; 7 nucleotides agree with TRBD1. The CDR3 has 14 amino acids. V lost 6 bases to trimming and J lost 2 bases; unmatched junction nucleotides: 5.

This chain uses TRBV18 with TRBJ1-6; D not certain. Germline values: CDR1 KGHSH, CDR2 LQKENI. There are 15 residues in the CDR3. Trimming cost V 4 bases and J 5 bases, with 12 bases left between them. CDR3 coding DNA: TGTGCCAGCTCACTACACGCCGATCATAATTCACCCCTCCACTTT. Encoded protein: CASSLHADHNSPLHF.

This clonotype was observed at least ten times. At one end the junction does not follow the germline gene, possibly because of a read error. This chain joins TRBV4-1 and TRBJ2-5, with unresolved D. The CDR3 covers 12 residues. The germline CDR1 and CDR2 sequences are MGHRA and YSYEKL. The CDR3 is CASSQDRETQYF. In DNA, the CDR3 is TGTGCCAGCAGCCAAGATAGAGAGACCCAGTACTTC.

This clonotype showed up just a few times. A much larger clone sits a single nucleotide away, making a read error possible. V is TRBV2 and J is TRBJ1-6; the D gene is possibly TRBD1 (5 bases). Looked up from germline, CDR1 is SNHLY and CDR2 is FYNNEI. Trimming removed 6 bases at V and 6 bases at J, with 21 bases between. The CDR3 sequence is 17 residues long. CDR3 in amino acids: CASRGRQGLSGNSPLHF. As DNA, the CDR3 is TGTGCCAGCAGGGGAAGGCAGGGCCTTAGCGGTAATTCACCCCTCCACTTT.

This clonotype came up many times. The V and J genes are TRBV28 and TRBJ1-4; unclear D gene. Germline CDR1 and CDR2: MDHEN and SYDVKM. The CDR3 consists of 11 residues. Deletions cut 7 bases from V and 5 bases from J, with 5 bases between. CDR3 amino acids: CASIDNEKLFF. In DNA, the CDR3 is TGTGCCAGCATTGACAATGAAAAACTGTTTTTT.

At least ten counts were recorded for this clonotype. The J gene is TRBJ1-1, the V gene TRBV20-1, with TRBD1 matching over 8 bases. This CDR3 has 15 residues. Losses at the gene ends were 0 bases for V and 5 bases for J; bases not matched to a gene: 8. Germline assignment: CDR1 DFQATT and CDR2 SNEGSKA (reference sequence). The CDR3 DNA reads TGCAGTGCTAGAGATGCAGGGGGCGGAGGTACTGAAGCTTTCTTT. Protein sequence: CSARDAGGGGTEAFF.

The gene calls are TRBV7-8 and TRBJ2-5; D is undetermined. The germline V and J ends were trimmed by 9 bases and 4 bases, with 18 bases remaining between them. This CDR3 region has 14 residues. Germline V gives CDR1 SGHVS, CDR2 FQNEAQ. DNA of the CDR3: TGTGCCAGTAGTCTTCGGACGGATGGAGAGACCCAGTACTTC. It is translated as CASSLRTDGETQYF.

The sample holds many counts of this clonotype. The chain is built from TRBV12-3 or TRBV12-4 and TRBJ2-7; 9 nucleotides match TRBD2. The J segment lost 1 base and the V segment lost 2 bases, leaving 3 bases of the junction unmatched. The CDR3 runs 15 residues. As DNA, the CDR3 is TGTGCCAGCAGTTTAACCCTAGCGGGGTCCTACGAGCAGTACTTC. Amino acids: CASSLTLAGSYEQYF.

This chain connects TRBV19 to TRBJ1-3; no reliable D call. CDR1 and CDR2 from the germline V gene are LNHDA and SQIVND (reference sequence). V was clipped by 4 bases and J by 0 bases, with 4 bases between them. This CDR3 has 13 amino acids. CDR3 in amino acids: CASSTDSGNTIYF. The CDR3 DNA reads as TGTGCCAGTAGTACCGACTCTGGAAACACCATATATTTT.

The table lists this clonotype with many counts. The chain links TRBV12-3 or TRBV12-4 to TRBJ2-2; tentative D call: TRBD1 (5 bases). This CDR3 region has 15 residues. Trimming stripped 1 base from V and 5 bases from J, with 11 bases between. The CDR3 sequence: CASSLGAGQTGELFF. In nucleotides, the CDR3 is TGTGCCAGCAGTTTAGGGGCAGGGCAAACCGGGGAGCTGTTTTTT.

The chain is built from TRBV29-1 and TRBJ1-2, with 9 bases fitting TRBD1. In germline, CDR1 is SQVTM, CDR2 ANQGSEA. This CDR3 has 14 amino acids. J gave up 0 bases and V 6 bases, and 5 bases lay outside the gene matches. The CDR3 spells CSVWDRVANYGYTF. The CDR3 DNA sequence: TGCAGCGTCTGGGACAGGGTAGCTAACTATGGCTACACCTTC. Looking up the rest from reference TRBV29-1 and TRBJ1-2 gives the full variable domain: SAVISQKPSRDICQRGTSLTIQCQVDSQVTMMFWYRQQPGQSLTLIATANQGSEATYESGFVIDKFPISRPNLTFSTLTVSNMSPEDSSIYLCSVWDRVANYGYTFGSGTRLTVV.

Regarding this clonotype: A single base separates this from a much larger clone, so it may be a read error. The rearrangement uses TRBV6-1 and TRBJ2-6; D remains ambiguous. Germline V CDR1 and CDR2: MNHNS, SASEGT. This CDR3 is built from 14 residues. Deletions cut 5 bases from V and 2 bases from J, with 7 bases between. CDR3 amino acids: CASSKETGANVLTF. The CDR3 nucleotides are TGTGCCAGCAGTAAGGAGACTGGGGCCAACGTCCTGACTTTC.

This clonotype was picked up one time. The V and J genes are TRBV20-1 and TRBJ1-5, with D perhaps TRBD1 (5 bases). Per the germline V gene, CDR1 is DFQATT and CDR2 is SNEGSKA (reference sequence). The V end was cut by 7 bases, the J end by 5 bases, with 15 bases between. This CDR3 has 13 amino acids. The CDR3 coding sequence is TGCAGTGTCAGACGCAGGGAAGATCAGCCCCAGCATTTT. This gives the protein CSVRRREDQPQHF.

This clonotype has at least ten counts. The chain has TRBV28 and TRBJ2-3; TRBD2 agrees at 10 bases. The CDR3 length is 18 residues. Germline loops: CDR1 MDHEN, CDR2 SYDVKM. Unmatched junction bases numbered 16, after V lost 6 bases and J lost 4 bases. CDR3 in DNA: TGTGCCAGCAGCCTTCTCCTCCAGCGGGGGGGCCTCGCAGATACGCAGTATTTT. It is translated as CASSLLLQRGGLADTQYF. The entire variable domain, with the rest obtained from reference TRBV28 and TRBJ2-3, is as follows: DVKVTQSSRYLVKRTGEKVFLECVQDMDHENMFWYRQDPGLGLRLIYFSYDVKMKEKGDIPEGYSVSREKKERFSLILESASTNQTSMYLCASSLLLQRGGLADTQYFGPGTRLTVL.

CDR3 coding DNA: TGTGCCAGCAGTTACTCGGAGGCTACTGAAGCTTTCTTT. Amino acid sequence: CASSYSEATEAFF. The gene calls are TRBV6-5 and TRBJ1-1, with D hard to call. Germline CDR1 is MNHEY and CDR2 is SVGAGI. V lost 0 bases to trimming and J lost 5 bases, with 7 bases between them. This CDR3 region has 13 residues.

Many counts were recorded for this clonotype. The chain links TRBV27 to TRBJ1-2, with 8 positions matching TRBD1. Looked up from germline, CDR1 is MNHEY and CDR2 is SMNVEV (reference sequence). V gave up 6 bases and J gave up 3 bases; unmatched junction bases: 21. The CDR3 sequence is 19 residues long. This CDR3 is CASSPMAGTGSRRDYGYTF. DNA for the CDR3: TGTGCCAGCAGCCCTATGGCCGGGACAGGTTCCCGAAGGGACTATGGCTACACCTTC.

This clonotype was counted ten times or more. The chain joins TRBV12-3 or TRBV12-4 to TRBJ1-1; 9 bases line up with TRBD1. The CDR3 runs to 13 residues. Trimming at V came to 7 bases and at J to 5 bases, leaving 5 bases not matched to a gene. Here the CDR3 DNA reads TGTGCCAGCACGCGGGACAGGGAAACTGAAGCTTTCTTT. Amino acid sequence: CASTRDRETEAFF.

The chain has TRBV5-6 and TRBJ2-1, with 12 bases identical to TRBD2. This CDR3 contains 20 residues. Per germline, CDR1 SGHDT and CDR2 YYEEEE. J lost 7 bases, V lost 4 bases, and 21 bases had no gene match. The CDR3 sequence: CASSGLGQGLAGGPENEQFF. As DNA, the CDR3 is TGTGCCAGCAGCGGACTGGGACAGGGGCTAGCGGGGGGGCCGGAAAATGAGCAGTTCTTC.

This clonotype was observed at least ten times. The chain uses TRBV6-1 and TRBJ1-1; the match to TRBD1 covers 9 bases. J lost 11 bases, V lost 5 bases, and 15 bases had no gene match. The CDR3 has 15 amino acids. Germline CDR1 is MNHNS and CDR2 is SASEGT. The CDR3 bases are TGTGCCAGCAGTAAGACCGGGACAGGGACAATGGGCGCTTTCTTT. Residues: CASSKTGTGTMGAFF.

A note on this clonotype: Compared with germline, one end of the junction differs, possibly owing to a read error. The chain uses TRBV6-4 and TRBJ2-3; possibly TRBD1 for D (6 bases). CDR1 is MRHNA, CDR2 SNTAGT, per germline. The CDR3 spans 17 residues. CDR3 protein: CASSYSAGEGGTDTQYF. DNA of the CDR3: TGTGCCAGCAGTTACTCGGCAGGGGAAGGGGGCACAGATACGCAGTATTTT.

Ten or more counts support this clonotype. The rearrangement links TRBV9 to TRBJ1-6; 10 bases match TRBD1. Germline CDR1 reads SGDLS; CDR2 reads YYNGEE. Germline trimming cut 3 bases from V and 10 bases from J; bases unmatched to any gene: 7. This CDR3 spans 15 amino acids. In nucleotides, the CDR3 is TGTGCCAGCAGCGCCTCCGGGACAGGGGAATCACCCCTCCACTTT. The encoded protein is CASSASGTGESPLHF.

V and J are TRBV18 and TRBJ2-7; 9 nucleotides agree with TRBD1. The germline CDR1 and CDR2 sequences are KGHSH and LQKENI. This CDR3 region has 15 residues. V shed 6 bases and J 1 base; nucleotides not matched to a gene: 7. The CDR3 reads CASSPGTGTSYEQYF. Here the CDR3 DNA reads TGTGCCAGCTCGCCCGGGACAGGGACGTCCTACGAGCAGTACTTC.

The gene calls are TRBV6-5 and TRBJ1-2; 7 positions match TRBD1. V lost 4 bases, J lost 6 bases, and 8 bases stayed unmatched. This CDR3 has 14 residues. The germline V gene encodes CDR1 MNHEY and CDR2 SVGAGI. The CDR3: CASSSQGIIDGYTF. The CDR3 DNA follows: TGTGCCAGCAGTTCACAGGGGATCATCGATGGCTACACCTTC.

This clonotype was observed a handful of times. The rearrangement joins TRBV18 to TRBJ1-2; 7 nucleotides line up with TRBD1. Unmatched junction bases numbered 18, after V lost 4 bases and J lost 13 bases. Germline V gene data show CDR1 as KGHSH and CDR2 as LQKENI. The CDR3 has 15 amino acids. As DNA, the CDR3 is TGTGCCAGCTCACTCGATTCTCAGACAGGGCGGAGGAGCACCTTC. Translation gives CASSLDSQTGRRSTF. Complete variable domain (other parts from reference TRBV18 and TRBJ1-2): NAGVMQNPRHLVRRRGQEARLRCSPMKGHSHVYWYRQLPEEGLKFMVYLQKENIIDESGMPKERFSAEFPKEGPSILRIQQVVRGDSAAYFCASSLDSQTGRRSTFGSGTRLTVV.

The chain employs TRBV7-8 and TRBJ1-5, with 8 nucleotides matching TRBD1. V shed 5 bases and J 6 bases; nucleotides not matched to a gene: 3. Germline V lookup: CDR1 SGHVS, CDR2 FQNEAQ. The CDR3 sequence is 13 residues long. The CDR3 loop is CASSEDRGQPQHF. For the CDR3, the DNA is TGTGCCAGCAGCGAAGACAGGGGTCAGCCCCAGCATTTT.

This clonotype appeared many times. This rearrangement joins TRBV29-1 to TRBJ1-2; 8 nucleotides line up with TRBD1. CDR1 and CDR2 from the germline V gene are SQVTM and ANQGSEA. The trim removed 7 bases at V and 3 bases at J, leaving 7 bases unmatched. CDR3 size: 13 residues. CDR3 sequence reads: CSDGQGYDYGYTF. Here the CDR3 DNA reads TGCAGCGATGGACAGGGTTACGACTATGGCTACACCTTC.

The rearrangement uses TRBV19 and TRBJ2-3, with 7 bases that match TRBD2. The CDR3 consists of 14 residues. Losses at the gene ends were 6 bases for V and 2 bases for J; bases not matched to a gene: 5. Per the germline V gene, CDR1 is LNHDA and CDR2 is SQIVND (reference sequence). Here the CDR3 DNA reads TGTGCCAGTAGCCCAGCGGGGCCCACAGATACGCAGTATTTT. Translating it yields CASSPAGPTDTQYF.

This clonotype was found many times. The chain carries TRBV7-2 and TRBJ1-1; maybe TRBD1 (5 bases). V shed 0 bases and J shed 4 bases, with 12 bases lying between them. Germline loops: CDR1 SGHTA, CDR2 FQGNSA. This CDR3 has 15 residues. The DNA of the CDR3 is TGTGCCAGCAGCTTAGCGCCGGGACTGGGCACTGAAGCTTTCTTT. Its translation is CASSLAPGLGTEAFF.

With respect to this clonotype: A much larger clone lies a single base off, so this may be a read error. The V call is TRBV28, the J call TRBJ2-1; TRBD2 aligns across 8 bases. The CDR3 covers 15 residues. Germline loops: CDR1 MDHEN, CDR2 SYDVKM. CDR3: CASSFGAGAYSEQFF. In DNA form, the CDR3 reads TGTGCCAGCAGTTTCGGAGCGGGAGCTTACAGTGAGCAGTTCTTC.